This T cell receptor (beta chain) was sequenced during a study of blood T cell repertoires in COVID-19. The CDR3 has 12 residues. CDR1 and CDR2 from the germline V gene are SGHAT and FQNNGV. The germline V and J ends were trimmed by 8 bases and 5 bases, with 10 bases remaining between them. Produced via immunoSEQ multiplex PCR; TCRdb's table is partial and in-frame only. The sample contains 390,000 or so clones, about 87% of which appear only once. V usage is TRBV11-2 and J usage is TRBJ2-1; unclear D gene. The origin of this receptor is a woman aged 45-60 years who had recovered from COVID-19. The sequencing sample was made of PBMCs or T cells enriched from blood (not recorded which). CDR3 residues: CASRARHNEQFF. The CDR3 DNA reads as TGTGCCAGCCGCGCGCGCCACAATGAGCAGTTCTTC.